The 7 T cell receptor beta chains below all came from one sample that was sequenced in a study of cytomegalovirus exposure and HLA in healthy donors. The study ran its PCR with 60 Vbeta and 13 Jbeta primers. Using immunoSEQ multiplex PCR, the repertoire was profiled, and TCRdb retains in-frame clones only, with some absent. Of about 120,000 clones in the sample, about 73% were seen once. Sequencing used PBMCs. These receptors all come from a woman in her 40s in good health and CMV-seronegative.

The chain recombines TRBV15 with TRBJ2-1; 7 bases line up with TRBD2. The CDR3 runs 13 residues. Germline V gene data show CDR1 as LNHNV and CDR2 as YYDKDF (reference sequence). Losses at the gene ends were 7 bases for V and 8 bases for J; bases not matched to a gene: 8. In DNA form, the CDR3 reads TGTGCCACCACCCCTAGCGGAGGGTATGAGCAGTTCTTC. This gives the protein CATTPSGGYEQFF.

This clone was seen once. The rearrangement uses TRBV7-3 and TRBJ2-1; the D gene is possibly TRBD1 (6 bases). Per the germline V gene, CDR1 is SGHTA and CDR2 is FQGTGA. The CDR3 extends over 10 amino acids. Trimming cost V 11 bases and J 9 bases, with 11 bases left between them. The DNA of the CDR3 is TGTGCCTCAACAGGGTTTGAGCAGTTCTTC. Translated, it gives CASTGFEQFF.

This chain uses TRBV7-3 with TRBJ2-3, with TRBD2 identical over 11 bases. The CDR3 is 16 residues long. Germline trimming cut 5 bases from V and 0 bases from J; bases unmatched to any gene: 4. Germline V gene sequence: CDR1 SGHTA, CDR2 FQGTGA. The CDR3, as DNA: TGTGCCAGCAGCCCGGGGACTAGCGGTAGCACAGATACGCAGTATTTT. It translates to CASSPGTSGSTDTQYF.

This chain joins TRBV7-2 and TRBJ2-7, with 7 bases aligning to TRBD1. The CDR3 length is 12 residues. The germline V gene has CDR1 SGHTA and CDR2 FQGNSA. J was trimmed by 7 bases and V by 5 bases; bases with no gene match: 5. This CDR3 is CASSVNRGEQYF. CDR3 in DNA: TGTGCCAGCAGCGTTAACAGGGGTGAGCAGTACTTC.

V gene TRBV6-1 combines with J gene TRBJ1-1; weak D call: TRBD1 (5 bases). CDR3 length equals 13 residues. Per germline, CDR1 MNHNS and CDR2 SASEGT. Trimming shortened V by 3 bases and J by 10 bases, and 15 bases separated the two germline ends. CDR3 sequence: CASSDQTALRAFF. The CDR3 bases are TGTGCCAGCAGTGACCAGACAGCGCTGAGAGCTTTCTTT.

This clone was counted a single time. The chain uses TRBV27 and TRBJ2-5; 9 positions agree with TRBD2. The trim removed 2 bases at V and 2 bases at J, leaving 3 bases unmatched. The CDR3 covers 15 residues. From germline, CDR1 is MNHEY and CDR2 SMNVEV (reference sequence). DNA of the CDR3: TGTGCCAGCAGTTTAGGTCTAGCGGGGCAAGAGACCCAGTACTTC. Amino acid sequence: CASSLGLAGQETQYF.

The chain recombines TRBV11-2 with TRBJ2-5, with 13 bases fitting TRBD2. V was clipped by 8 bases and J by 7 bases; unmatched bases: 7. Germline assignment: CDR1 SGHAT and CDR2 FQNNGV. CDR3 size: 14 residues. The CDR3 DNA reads TGTGCCAGCGCCACTAGCGGGAGGGATGGGACCCAGTACTTC. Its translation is CASATSGRDGTQYF.